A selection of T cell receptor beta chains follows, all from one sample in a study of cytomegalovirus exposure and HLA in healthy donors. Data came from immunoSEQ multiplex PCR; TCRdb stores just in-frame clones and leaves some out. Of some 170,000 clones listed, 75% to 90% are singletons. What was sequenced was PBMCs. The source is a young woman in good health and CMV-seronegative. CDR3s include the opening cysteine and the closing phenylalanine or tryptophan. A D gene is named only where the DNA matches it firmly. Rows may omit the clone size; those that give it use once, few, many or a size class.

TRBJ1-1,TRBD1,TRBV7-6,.,CASSSGTVFDTEAFF,TGTGCCAGCAGCTCCGGGACAGTGTTTGACACTGAAGCTTTCTTT
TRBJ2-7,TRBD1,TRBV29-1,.,CSVDRTGSPEQYF,TGCAGCGTTGATAGGACAGGGTCACCCGAGCAGTACTTC
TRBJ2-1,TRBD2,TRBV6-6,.,CASSLRLAGPNEQFF,TGTGCCAGCAGTCTTCGACTAGCGGGGCCGAATGAGCAGTTCTTC
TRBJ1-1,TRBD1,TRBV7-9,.,CASSEVARGRIEAFF,TGTGCCAGCAGCGAAGTAGCGAGGGGGCGGATTGAGGCTTTCTTT
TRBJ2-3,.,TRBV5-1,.,CASSLSRDRGDTQYF,TGCGCCAGCAGCTTGTCAAGGGACCGGGGGGATACGCAGTATTTT
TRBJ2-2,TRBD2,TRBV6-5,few,CASRDGASGGGELFF,TGTGCCAGCAGAGACGGGGCTAGCGGAGGCGGGGAGCTGTTTTTT
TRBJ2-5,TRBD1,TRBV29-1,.,CSVDGGQEQETQYF,TGCAGCGTTGATGGCGGACAGGAGCAAGAGACCCAGTACTTC
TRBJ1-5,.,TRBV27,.,CASSAGGYSNQPQHF,TGTGCCAGCAGTGCGGGAGGGTATAGCAATCAGCCCCAGCATTTT
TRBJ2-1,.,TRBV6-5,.,CASSYAGYNEQFF,TGTGCCAGCAGTTACGCGGGGTACAATGAGCAGTTCTTC
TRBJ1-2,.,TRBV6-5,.,CASSYSRQIYGYTF,TGTGCCAGCAGTTACTCCCGACAGATCTATGGCTACACCTTC
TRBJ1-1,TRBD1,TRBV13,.,CASSSDRGGRAFF,TGTGCCAGCAGCTCTGACAGGGGCGGGCGGGCTTTCTTT
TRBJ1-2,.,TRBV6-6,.,CASSSLQGNYGYTF,TGTGCCAGCAGTTCTCTACAGGGTAACTATGGCTACACCTTC
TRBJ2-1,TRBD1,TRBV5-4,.,CASSPIPSQGEGDNEQFF,TGTGCCAGCAGCCCTATTCCTTCACAGGGGGAAGGGGACAATGAGCAGTTCTTC
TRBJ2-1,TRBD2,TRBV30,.,CAWSVRGGNEQFF,TGTGCCTGGAGTGTACGGGGGGGTAATGAGCAGTTCTTC
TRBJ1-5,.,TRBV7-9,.,CASSRSLSGTNNQPQHF,TGTGCCAGCAGCCGATCGTTGTCAGGAACGAATAATCAGCCCCAGCATTTT
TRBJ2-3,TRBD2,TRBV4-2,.,CASREGIAGGNTDTQYF,TGTGCCAGCAGGGAAGGGATAGCGGGAGGAAACACAGATACGCAGTATTTT
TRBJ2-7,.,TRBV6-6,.,CACGPARSEQYF,TGTGCCTGCGGGCCTGCGAGGTCCGAGCAGTACTTC
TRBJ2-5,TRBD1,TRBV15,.,CATRKQGAIETQYF,TGTGCCACCAGGAAACAGGGGGCGATTGAGACCCAGTACTTC
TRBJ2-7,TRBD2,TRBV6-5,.,CASSYSSGRAREQYF,TGTGCCAGCAGTTACTCAAGCGGGAGAGCGCGAGAGCAGTACTTC
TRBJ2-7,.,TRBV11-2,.,CASSPTGYPYEQYF,TGTGCCAGCAGCCCAACAGGATACCCCTACGAGCAGTACTTC
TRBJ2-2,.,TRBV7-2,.,CASSSSGGSNTGELFF,TGTGCCAGCAGCTCATCTGGGGGGAGCAACACCGGGGAGCTGTTTTTT
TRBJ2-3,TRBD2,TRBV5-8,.,CASSFRASGRIAGDTQYF,TGTGCCAGCAGCTTTAGGGCTAGCGGGCGAATAGCGGGAGATACGCAGTATTTT
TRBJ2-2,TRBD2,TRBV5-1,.,CASSLDYSGGVPGELFF,TGCGCCAGCAGCTTGGATTATAGCGGGGGGGTCCCCGGGGAGCTGTTTTTT
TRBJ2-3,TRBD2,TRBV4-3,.,CASSPGGGRALFTDTQYF,TGCGCCAGCAGCCCTGGGGGCGGGAGGGCCCTCTTTACAGATACGCAGTATTTT
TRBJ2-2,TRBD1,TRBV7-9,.,CASSSQRDSYTGELFF,TGTGCCAGCAGCTCACAACGGGACAGTTACACCGGGGAGCTGTTTTTT
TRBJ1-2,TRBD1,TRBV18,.,CASSPTTGGRTPYGYTF,TGTGCCAGCTCACCTACGACAGGGGGCCGGACCCCCTATGGCTACACCTTC
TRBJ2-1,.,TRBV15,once,CATSRDYVEQFF,TGTGCCACCAGCAGGGACTACGTGGAGCAGTTCTTC
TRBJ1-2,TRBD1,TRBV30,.,CAWRAQGALDLYTF,TGTGCCTGGAGGGCGCAGGGGGCGTTAGACCTCTACACCTTC
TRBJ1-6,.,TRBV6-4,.,CASSALDSNSPLHF,TGTGCCAGCAGTGCCCTGGACAGTAATTCACCCCTCCACTTT
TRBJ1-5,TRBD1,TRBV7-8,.,CASSRGTGSQPQHF,TGTGCCAGCAGCCGGGGGACAGGGTCCCAGCCCCAGCATTTT
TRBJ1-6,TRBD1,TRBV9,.,CASSVEGTGRSPLHF,TGTGCCAGCAGCGTAGAAGGGACAGGGCGTTCACCCCTCCACTTT
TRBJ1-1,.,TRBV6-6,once,CASSYSGGNTEAFF,TGTGCCAGCAGTTACTCTGGCGGGAACACTGAAGCTTTCTTT
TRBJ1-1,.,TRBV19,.,CATKPGTIASNTEAFF,TGTGCCACCAAGCCAGGGACAATCGCCTCGAACACTGAAGCTTTCTTT
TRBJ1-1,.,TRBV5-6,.,CASSPQGRAEAFF,TGTGCCAGCAGCCCACAGGGTCGTGCTGAAGCTTTCTTT
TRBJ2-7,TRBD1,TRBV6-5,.,CASSQTGGFYEQYF,TGTGCCAGCAGTCAAACAGGGGGCTTCTACGAGCAGTACTTC
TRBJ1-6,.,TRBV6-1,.,CASDMIIDGGSPLHF,TGTGCCAGCGATATGATAATCGACGGCGGGTCACCCCTCCACTTT
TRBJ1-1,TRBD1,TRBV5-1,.,CASSSQGGNTEAFF,TGCGCCAGCAGCTCACAGGGGGGGAACACTGAAGCTTTCTTT
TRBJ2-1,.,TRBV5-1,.,CASILEPVSYNEQFF,TGCGCCAGCATCCTAGAACCCGTCTCCTACAATGAGCAGTTCTTC
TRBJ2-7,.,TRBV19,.,CASSNAGPYEQYF,TGTGCCAGTAGCAATGCGGGGCCCTACGAGCAGTACTTC
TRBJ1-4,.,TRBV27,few,CASSLRQNEKLFF,TGTGCCAGCAGTTTGCGACAGAATGAAAAACTGTTTTTT